This record covers a single T cell receptor beta chain. Its antigen is still unknown. The same CDR3 arises from other DNA sequences in this sample as well. The record originates from a study of beta chain features in type 1 diabetes. The junction had 2 bases not matched to a gene; V was cut back by 4 bases and J by 0 bases. This CDR3 has 14 residues. Germline V gives CDR1 SGDLS, CDR2 YYNGEE. Broader study findings: Type 1 diabetes patients had moderately but significantly shorter TCRB CDR3s in all four CD4+ subsets.

Expressed TCRB transcripts were sequenced, since all the RNA that had been isolated was reverse transcribed. Measured with immunoSEQ multiplex PCR; TCRdb has only the in-frame clones, and not every one. This table has approximately 260,000 clones, around 20% appearing once. Only one heparinised blood draw was taken per donor, and its volume averaged about 116 mL. The rearrangement joins TRBV9 to TRBJ1-1, with 8 bases matching TRBD1. What was sequenced was naive CD4+ T cells from blood. This receptor was taken from a woman in her 40s with type 1 diabetes. CDR3 in amino acids: CASSRTGMNTEAFF. CDR3 sequence (DNA): TGTGCCAGCAGCCGGACAGGGATGAACACTGAAGCTTTCTTT.